This T cell receptor (beta chain) was sequenced during a study of cytomegalovirus exposure and HLA in healthy donors. In germline, CDR1 is SGHNT, CDR2 YENEEA. Losses at the gene ends were 5 bases for V and 6 bases for J; bases not matched to a gene: 6. The CDR3 extends over 14 amino acids. Clones were read by immunoSEQ multiplex PCR, and TCRdb kept only the in-frame ones, dropping some. Of 90,000 to 150,000 clones listed, more than 75% were seen once; the top ten hold 2.1%. The origin of this receptor is a woman aged 25 to 39 in good health and CMV-seronegative. This rearrangement joins TRBV11-3 to TRBJ2-2; TRBD1 matches at 7 bases. Input material: PBMCs. In DNA, the CDR3 is TGTGCCAGCAGCCACAGACAGGGACCCGGGGAGCTGTTTTTT. The encoded protein is CASSHRQGPGELFF.